These T cell receptor beta chains were read from a single sample in a study of cytomegalovirus exposure and HLA in healthy donors. Only in-frame clones appear in the TCRdb table, and some are missing; sequencing was by immunoSEQ multiplex PCR. Counted here are around 190,000 clones, roughly 75% occurring once; the ten biggest clones make up about 5%. Material: PBMCs. The source of these receptors is a man aged 25 to 40 in good health and CMV-seropositive. Both conserved end residues are part of each CDR3. The D gene is left open where the match is weak. Expanded clones get a size class; other rows say once, few or many, or leave the size out.

TRBV5-1	TRBJ2-3	-	few	TGCGCCAGCTCATCCGGACATAATACGCAGTATTTT	CASSSGHNTQYF
TRBV6-5	TRBJ2-3	TRBD1	once	TGTGCCAGCAGTTACTCTATACAGGGGAGCACAGATACGCAGTATTTT	CASSYSIQGSTDTQYF
TRBV2	TRBJ2-7	-	-	TGTGCCAGCATCCGTGAGAGCTACGAGCAGTACTTC	CASIRESYEQYF
TRBV7-2	TRBJ2-3	TRBD2	-	TGTGCCAGCAGCTTACAAGCGCTAGCGGGGAACCGCCGCACAGATACGCAGTATTTT	CASSLQALAGNRRTDTQYF
TRBV6-1	TRBJ1-6	TRBD1	-	TGTGCCAGCAGGGCCGACAGGGCCGCTTCACCCCTCCACTTT	CASRADRAASPLHF
TRBV6-5	TRBJ1-1	-	few	TGTGCCAGCAGTTACTCGTATGGGGGCCTGAACACTGAAGCTTTCTTT	CASSYSYGGLNTEAFF
TRBV7-9	TRBJ2-7	-	-	TGTGCCAGCGGCCAGGGGCGGGAGCAGTACTTC	CASGQGREQYF
TRBV1	TRBJ2-1	-	-	TGCACCAGCAGCCAAGGAGCGACCACCTACAATGAGCAGTTCTTC	CTSSQGATTYNEQFF
TRBV19	TRBJ2-7	-	-	TGTGCCAGTAGTATTCAGGGGACCGGATCCTACGAGCAGTACTTC	CASSIQGTGSYEQYF
TRBV5-4	TRBJ2-7	TRBD1	few	TGTGCCAGCAGTCCTCGACAGGGGGCATGGGAGCAGTACTTC	CASSPRQGAWEQYF
TRBV28	TRBJ1-2	-	-	TGTGCCAGCAGTTTGGAGGGAAACTATGGCTACACCTTC	CASSLEGNYGYTF
TRBV28	TRBJ2-7	TRBD2	-	TGTGCCAGCAGTTTAGCGGGAGGATCCTACGAGCAGTACTTC	CASSLAGGSYEQYF
TRBV30	TRBJ1-5	-	-	TGTGCCTGGAGTGTTAGGACATCAGATCAGCCCCAGCATTTT	CAWSVRTSDQPQHF
TRBV5-1	TRBJ2-7	TRBD1	-	TGCGCCAGCAGCTTCCGGACAGGGTCGCACTACGAGCAGTACTTC	CASSFRTGSHYEQYF
TRBV11-2	TRBJ2-1	TRBD2	-	TGTGCCAGCAGCTCCCGTGGAGCGGGGACTGGGGGTGAGCAGTTCTTC	CASSSRGAGTGGEQFF
TRBV5-4	TRBJ1-1	-	few	TGTGCCAGCAGCTTCAGCGGCGGAACTGAAGCTTTCTTT	CASSFSGGTEAFF
TRBV7-3	TRBJ2-1	-	-	TGTGCCAGCAAAGGAAGGTGGGACTCCGACAATGAGCAGTTCTTC	CASKGRWDSDNEQFF
TRBV21-1	TRBJ2-6	-	-	TGTGCCAGCAGCCCTTGTGGACAGGGGGCTAACGGGGCCAACGTCCTGACTTTC	CASSPCGQGANGANVLTF
TRBV13	TRBJ1-4	TRBD1	-	TGTGCCAGCAGCGACAGGGGGAGCGAAAAACTGTTTTTT	CASSDRGSEKLFF
TRBV5-1	TRBJ2-1	TRBD2	-	TGCGCCAGCAGCTTCCTAGAACGGGGGGGCAATGAGCAGTTCTTC	CASSFLERGGNEQFF
TRBV7-9	TRBJ1-6	-	-	TGTTCCAGCAGTTCCACAGGGAGCTCCTATAATTCACCCCTCCACTTT	CSSSSTGSSYNSPLHF
TRBV30	TRBJ2-3	TRBD1	-	TGTGCCTGGAACAGGGGTGGGGCGGATACGCAGTATTTT	CAWNRGGADTQYF
TRBV5-6	TRBJ1-2	TRBD1	-	TGTGCCAGCAGCTGGACAGGGACCCTGAGCGGCTACACCTTC	CASSWTGTLSGYTF
TRBV6-6	TRBJ2-1	TRBD2	-	TGTGCCAGCAGTCGTACTAGCGGGGGGGCCAATGAGCAGTTCTTC	CASSRTSGGANEQFF
TRBV4-2	TRBJ2-7	TRBD2	-	TGTGCCAGCAGCCCCGCTTCTAGCGGAGCCTCCTACGAGCAGTACTTC	CASSPASSGASYEQYF
TRBV7-8	TRBJ1-1	TRBD1	-	TGTGCCAGCAGCGTAGGGGGCCCGGTATACACTGAAGCTTTCTTT	CASSVGGPVYTEAFF
TRBV6-4	TRBJ1-2	TRBD1	-	TGTGCCGGAAACCGGGACAGGGGAATCTTAGGTGGCTACACCTTC	CAGNRDRGILGGYTF
TRBV6-1	TRBJ1-5	-	-	TGTGCCAGCAGGAGAAACAGCCCTAATCAGCCCCAGCATTTT	CASRRNSPNQPQHF
TRBV4-1	TRBJ2-5	TRBD1	-	TGCGCCAGCAGCCGAACGGGAAACAGGGGCGCAGGAGAGACCCAGTACTTC	CASSRTGNRGAGETQYF
TRBV6-5	TRBJ1-2	-	-	TGTGCCAGCAGTTACTCGCGACAGGCCCGCGATGGCTACACCTTC	CASSYSRQARDGYTF
TRBV7-6	TRBJ2-3	-	few	TGTGCCAGCAGCTTGTCCCTGGGCAACCCTAGCACAGATACGCAGTATTTT	CASSLSLGNPSTDTQYF